The entry below describes one TCR beta chain. Its antigen specificity is not known. Base quality data are lacking; no much larger clone is found one base away. The sample comes from a study of regulatory T cells in long-lasting Graves disease (dated by TCRdb to about 2021). Context from the whole study: In the newly diagnosed Graves' disease group, patients had been taking antithyroid drugs for less than 3 months. The study was conducted in China and was registered as a clinical trial. TCR sequencing covered 13 persistent and approximately 20 newly diagnosed Graves' disease patients, around 33 samples in total. Peripheral blood TCR sequencing and RNA sequencing compared persistent Graves' disease patients with newly diagnosed Graves' disease patients. Study-wide conclusions, independent of this receptor: Sequencing and analysis were limited to the TCR beta chain. Only peripheral blood was studied, because thyroid tissue, the primary lesion, was inaccessible. Persistent disease showed preferential use of TRBV28, TRBJ1-2 and TRBJ2-5, whereas newly diagnosed disease favored TRBV20-1 and TRBJ2-1. The authors noted that the small sample size was a limitation that may lower accuracy. Persistent patients shared more public clonotypes among themselves (around 3,000) than newly diagnosed patients did (approximately 970). Lower TCR Shannon entropy and fewer highly expanded clones were observed in persistent Graves' disease patients than in newly diagnosed patients, which suggested clonal expansion.

What the time point label conveys for this sample: newly diagnosed GD, antithyroid drugs for less than 3 months. RNA was extracted from PBMCs in TRIzol for both TCR sequencing and RNA sequencing. Graves' disease was diagnosed according to American Thyroid Association guidelines. The patients came from an endocrinology department in Xi'an, China. From each patient, 7.5 to 9.5 milliliters of peripheral blood was collected into an EDTA anticoagulant tube. Ficoll Paque Plus density gradient separation was used to isolate PBMCs, and no additional T cell sorting was done. An Agilent 2100 Bioanalyzer and agarose gel were used to check RNA quality, while a NanoDrop 2000 measured RNA concentration. The library was prepared using multiplex PCR. Instrument used: Illumina HiSeq 4000. To build TCR beta libraries, CDR3 regions were amplified by Arm-PCR using iRepertoire HTBI primers. Before sequencing, the PCR products went through gel purification. Per the authors' processing: Gene usage analysis of CDR3 amino acid clonotypes relied on the roughly 64 TRBV and over 13 TRBJ segments identified across samples. Filtered high-quality paired reads were merged into contigs using COPE and FqMerger. BLAST was used to align contigs to the IMGT TRBV, TRBD and TRBJ reference genes, and CDR3 was defined following IMGT. Any clonotype with a frequency above 0.1% was counted as a highly expanded clone. Shannon entropy served as the measure of repertoire diversity, while the Gini coefficient captured V-J evenness. Clonotypes shared by more than one individual were considered public. TCRdb reanalyzed the raw reads on its own, using fastp at Q25 for trimming and MiXCR for clone calling, and kept in-frame beta chains. Rows are unified per CDR3 protein, each entry keeping the most common DNA and genes. The V and J calls come from TCRdb's annotation, not from the publication. The sample contains 550,000 to 700,000 distinct CDR3 sequences, roughly 16% of them found a single time. Of the sample, 12% is held by the ten largest clones.

The CDR3 runs 16 amino acids, cysteine and phenylalanine included. Solely the CDR3 DNA is kept, with 48 bases framed from the first base. CDR1 and CDR2 were assigned from the germline V gene as MNHNS and SASEGT. V and J are truncated by 7 bases and 0 bases respectively, leaving an intervening sequence of 16 bases. The same specimen was also included in a second study, on T cells in Graves' hyperthyroidism and ophthalmopathy. As the second paper documents: A patient counted as having stable Graves' hyperthyroidism if no progression to ophthalmopathy occurred over 18 months of follow-up. The hyperthyroidism patients were between 18 and 65 years old and newly diagnosed, with a disease duration of less than 2 months. Any patient with an uncontrolled infection, another autoimmune disease, pregnancy or lactation was excluded. Clinical symptoms, serum thyroxine and TRAb, thyroid ultrasound, and orbital computed tomography formed the basis for the diagnoses. A first-round RT-PCR of the TCR CDR3 used the HTBI primer set with the Qiagen OneStep RT-PCR kit. Most expanded thyroid clonotypes (frequency above 0.001) were also detected in blood, a finding suggesting that blood repertoires may reflect thyroid immune responses. A 13 V-J signature model separated ophthalmopathy from stable hyperthyroidism, with roughly 88% sensitivity and roughly 82% specificity in cross-validation and 80%/75% in testing. During validation, the model predicted progression to ophthalmopathy a median of roughly 7.1 months ahead of onset, with approximately 70% sensitivity and 72% to 80% specificity. To identify distinguishing TCR V-J signatures, a discovery cohort of about 100 patients was used, comprising 43 with Graves' ophthalmopathy and about 59 with stable Graves' hyperthyroidism. Prospective prediction of ophthalmopathy was tested in an independent validation cohort consisting of fewer than 20 hyperthyroidism patients and 15 to 17 patients who later progressed to ophthalmopathy. For training and testing, the 100 or so patients in the discovery cohort were randomly divided in a 7:3 ratio. Thyroid tissue and blood T-cell repertoires from more than five Graves' hyperthyroidism patients were also compared in the study. Once sampling was done, hyperthyroidism patients were given methimazole at a starting dose of 30 mg daily, whereas ophthalmopathy patients were given high-dose intravenous methylprednisolone. Libraries were constructed in a second round of multiplex PCR, after which size selection and purification were carried out. Libraries were sequenced paired-end with 100 bp reads on an Illumina HiSeq2000. SOAPnuke was used to process the raw data, throwing out any read that contained adapters or uncalled bases, had a mean Phred below 15, or lacked an exact constant-primer or identifier match. High-quality paired reads were merged using COPE v1.2.5, and each unique nucleotide sequence was defined as a clonotype. MiTCR v1.1 was used to align clonotypes to the IMGT TRBV, TRBD and TRBJ reference segments. The analysis included only V-J combinations with a frequency above 0.0001, which together covered more than 98% of the repertoires. The TCS score was defined as F50 (clonal expansion) divided by E x V (chaos), with BLOSUM62-based TCRdist calculated between CDR3 peptides within each V-J. Welch's t-statistics and random forest reduced around 550 V-J features to roughly 13, which were used in a naive Bayes classifier (R e1071). No statistical method was used to fix the sample size in advance, and group allocation was not hidden from the investigators. According to the paper, TCR Vbeta CDR3 sequencing was carried out on approximately 140 peripheral blood samples, which came from fewer than 50 ophthalmopathy, 80 or so hyperthyroidism and about 17 progressor patients.

This sample comprised peripheral blood mononuclear cells (PBMCs), obtained at new diagnosis, from a patient treated with antithyroid drugs. This clonotype was obtained from a man aged 18 to 29 with Graves disease. Donor details come from another sample of the same person, matched by shared clones. The chain is assembled from TRBV6-1 and TRBJ2-1; the D gene cannot be resolved reliably. CDR3 reads: CASTEVLSSSYNEQFF. In nucleotides, the sequence is TGTGCCAGCACCGAGGTACTCTCGAGCTCCTACAATGAGCAGTTCTTC.